A selection of T cell receptor beta chains follows, all from one sample in a study of T-cell memory formation after mild COVID-19. TCRdb re-derived calls from the 5' RACE reads in MiXCR, one entry per CDR3 protein. The table lists approximately 350,000 distinct CDR3 sequences, approximately 27% of them singletons. The material sequenced was PBMCs or a T cell subset sorted from them (not recorded which). These receptors were collected from an adult woman who had mild COVID-19 (a few samples of this study predate the infection). Cell type and time point are not known. Each CDR3 is given with its conserved first and last residue. D genes are given only for firm matches. Size is omitted from some rows. Given values are once, few, many or a class for expanded clones.

v_call	d_call	clone_size	j_call	cdr3_nt	cdr3_aa
TRBV5-1	-	-	TRBJ2-7	TGCGCCAGCAGCTCGCAACCGGGACCGAACTACGAGCAGTACTTC	CASSSQPGPNYEQYF
TRBV28	-	-	TRBJ1-5	TGTGCCAGCACCCCTCACGCTGGGGGAATCAATCAGCCCCAGCATTTT	CASTPHAGGINQPQHF
TRBV5-1	TRBD1	few	TRBJ1-5	TGCGCCAGCAGCCCAGGGGGAACCCGCGGACAGCCCCAGCATTTT	CASSPGGTRGQPQHF
TRBV14	-	-	TRBJ2-1	TGTGCCAGCAGCCCCCGGGACTGGCTCAATGAGCAGTTCTTC	CASSPRDWLNEQFF
TRBV7-2	-	many	TRBJ1-3	TGTGCCAGCAGCTTACGAGGGTCTCAAAACACCATATATTTT	CASSLRGSQNTIYF
TRBV20-1	-	-	TRBJ2-3	TGCAGTGCTAGTGGCGGGCACGGGACAGATACGCAGTATTTT	CSASGGHGTDTQYF
TRBV12-3/TRBV12-4	TRBD2	many	TRBJ2-1	TGTGCCAGCATCCGCGGGGGGAGCTCCTACAATGAGCAGTTCTTC	CASIRGGSSYNEQFF
TRBV7-3	-	-	TRBJ2-1	TGTGCCAGCAGCTTTTCCGGTTACGGTTACAATGAGCAGTTCTTC	CASSFSGYGYNEQFF
TRBV10-3	TRBD1	-	TRBJ2-1	TGTGCCATCAGTGGAGGGACAGGATCCTACAATGAGCAGTTCTTC	CAISGGTGSYNEQFF
TRBV7-9	TRBD2	few	TRBJ2-1	TGTGCCAGCAGCCCACTAGCGGGGGGCCTCTCTGATGAGCAGTTCTTC	CASSPLAGGLSDEQFF
TRBV12-3/TRBV12-4	-	few	TRBJ2-5	TGTGCCAGCAGTCCCCGGGACACCTACCAAGAGACCCAGTACTTC	CASSPRDTYQETQYF
TRBV10-3	TRBD2	few	TRBJ2-3	TGTGCCATCAGTGACCCAAGCGGGGGAGGCACAGATACGCAGTATTTT	CAISDPSGGGTDTQYF
TRBV6-2/TRBV6-3	TRBD1	few	TRBJ2-1	TGTGCCAGCACCCAGATCGACAGGGATTTCTATGAGCAGTTCTTC	CASTQIDRDFYEQFF
TRBV15	TRBD1	few	TRBJ1-1	TGTGCCACCAGCAGAGGGGACAGGGGGAACACTGAAGCTTTCTTT	CATSRGDRGNTEAFF
TRBV6-5	-	few	TRBJ1-2	TGTGCCGTGCGGTTGACTAACTATGGCTACACCTTC	CAVRLTNYGYTF
TRBV6-5	TRBD1	few	TRBJ1-2	TGTGCCAGCAGTTACGATGGACAGGGGGCTCGGGGCTACACCTTC	CASSYDGQGARGYTF
TRBV12-3/TRBV12-4	TRBD1	-	TRBJ2-2	TGTGCCAGCAGTTTTCAGGGGGCTAGAACCGGGGAGCTGTTTTTT	CASSFQGARTGELFF
TRBV5-1	-	few	TRBJ2-7	TGCGCCAGCAGCTTGGACGGAAACCCCTACGAGCAGTACTTC	CASSLDGNPYEQYF
TRBV6-5	TRBD1	-	TRBJ1-2	TGTGCCAGCACCCTAATGGGACAGGGCTCCGGCTACACCTTC	CASTLMGQGSGYTF
TRBV5-1	-	few	TRBJ2-2	TGCGCCAGCAGCTTGGTGCTAGCGAGCACCGGGGAGCTGTTTTTT	CASSLVLASTGELFF
TRBV7-6	-	few	TRBJ2-5	TGTGCCAGCAGCTGGGGGTACGAGACCCAGTACTTC	CASSWGYETQYF
TRBV4-1	TRBD1	-	TRBJ2-3	TGCGCCAGCAGCCAGGTACCAGGGGGCGGAGATACGCAGTATTTT	CASSQVPGGGDTQYF
TRBV5-1	-	many	TRBJ1-2	TGTGCCAGCAGCTTGGGGAACTATGGCTACACCTTC	CASSLGNYGYTF
TRBV7-7	TRBD1	few	TRBJ2-5	TGTGCTAGCAGCCGGACAGGGCTGGGGGAGACCCAGTACTTC	CASSRTGLGETQYF
TRBV25-1	-	-	TRBJ2-7	TGTGCCAGCAGTGACTCCGGGAGCTCCTACGAGCAGTACTTC	CASSDSGSSYEQYF
TRBV5-1	-	few	TRBJ1-1	TGCGCCAGCAGCCCGGAGGACAGTGCAAGGGCTGAAGCTTTCTTT	CASSPEDSARAEAFF
TRBV7-2	TRBD2	few	TRBJ2-7	TGTGCCAGCAGCAAAGGACTAGCGGGACCCTACGAGCAGTACTTC	CASSKGLAGPYEQYF
TRBV4-1	-	few	TRBJ1-5	TGCGCCAGCAGCCCGCCGGGCTCCGGGCAGCCCCAGCATTTT	CASSPPGSGQPQHF
TRBV7-8	TRBD1	-	TRBJ2-7	TGTGCCAGCAGCCCATGGACAGGGGGCAACGAGCAGTACTTC	CASSPWTGGNEQYF
TRBV7-3	-	-	TRBJ2-1	TGTGCCAGCAGCTTAAAAGCATCCAATGAGCAGTTCTTC	CASSLKASNEQFF
TRBV24-1	-	once	TRBJ2-3	TGTGCCACCAGTCACCCCCTCGGGCCCACAGATACGCAGTATTTT	CATSHPLGPTDTQYF
TRBV27	TRBD1	few	TRBJ1-5	TGTGCCAGCAGTCCTAGACGACAGGGGGGTTCCCAGCCCCAGCATTTT	CASSPRRQGGSQPQHF
TRBV5-1	-	-	TRBJ2-2	TGCGCCAGTTCCACAGGGGAGGGGACCGGGGAGCTGTTTTTT	CASSTGEGTGELFF
TRBV5-4	-	many	TRBJ2-3	TGTGCCAGCAGCTTGAGGACCGGGACCCATACGCAGTATTTT	CASSLRTGTHTQYF
TRBV24-1	TRBD2	-	TRBJ2-1	TGTGCCACCAGTGATCTTGGACTAGCGAATGTAGATGAGCAGTTCTTC	CATSDLGLANVDEQFF
TRBV29-1	TRBD1	-	TRBJ1-1	TGCAGCGTTACACCTGGACAGGGAGCTGAAGCTTTCTTT	CSVTPGQGAEAFF
TRBV5-6	-	-	TRBJ1-5	TGTGCCAGCAGCCTTGAAGGAGCCGGTCGGCAGCCCCAGCATTTT	CASSLEGAGRQPQHF
TRBV24-1	TRBD2	few	TRBJ2-3	TGTGCCACCAGTGAAGGACTAGCGGGAGGGAACACGCAGTATTTT	CATSEGLAGGNTQYF
TRBV12-3/TRBV12-4	TRBD1	-	TRBJ2-1	TGTGCCAGCAGTTTAGCGCAGGGGGTTGAGCAGTTCTTC	CASSLAQGVEQFF
TRBV9	-	few	TRBJ2-7	TGTGCCAGCAGCGTATACCCCCACGAGCAGTACTTC	CASSVYPHEQYF
TRBV4-3	TRBD2	few	TRBJ2-5	TGCGCCAGCAGCCAAGAATGGCGGGAGTGGCAGACCCAGTACTTC	CASSQEWREWQTQYF
TRBV5-1	TRBD1	-	TRBJ2-5	TGCGCCAGCAAGAACGGACAGGGACGGGAGACCCAGTACTTC	CASKNGQGRETQYF
TRBV18	-	-	TRBJ2-7	TGTGCCAGCTCACTCCGGGATATCGCCTCCGAGCAGTACTTC	CASSLRDIASEQYF
TRBV12-3/TRBV12-4	-	-	TRBJ1-1	TGTGCCAGCAGTTTAGTGCCAGGGAACACTGAAGCTTTCTTT	CASSLVPGNTEAFF
TRBV10-3	-	few	TRBJ2-3	TGTGCCATCAGTGAGTCTGGTAGTCTGGATACGCAGTATTTT	CAISESGSLDTQYF
TRBV7-2	TRBD1	-	TRBJ2-5	TGTGCCAGCAGCTTGCAACCCGGGAACCCAGGGGGCCAGTACTTC	CASSLQPGNPGGQYF
TRBV5-4	TRBD2	-	TRBJ2-3	TGTGCCAGCAGCTTGACCGGACTAGCGGGAGGGCGGGCCACAGATACGCAGTATTTT	CASSLTGLAGGRATDTQYF
TRBV7-2	TRBD2	few	TRBJ2-3	TGTGCCAGCAGCTTAGCTCGAACTAGCGGTACAGATACGCAGTATTTT	CASSLARTSGTDTQYF
TRBV7-9	TRBD1	few	TRBJ2-1	TGTGCCAGCAGAAGAGGGGACAGGGTCTACAATGAGCAGTTCTTC	CASRRGDRVYNEQFF
TRBV30	TRBD1	few	TRBJ2-5	TGTGCCTGGAAAGGACAGGTTTCGTACCAAGAGACCCAGTACTTC	CAWKGQVSYQETQYF
TRBV4-3	TRBD1	few	TRBJ2-7	TGCGCCAGCAGCCTGGACAGGGAGAGGTACGAGCAGTACTTC	CASSLDRERYEQYF
TRBV7-9	-	few	TRBJ2-5	TGTGCCAGCAGCCCCACATTAGACCAAGAGACCCAGTACTTC	CASSPTLDQETQYF
TRBV6-5	TRBD1	few	TRBJ2-7	TGTGCCAGCAGTTCCACGACAGGGGCCGGATACTACGAGCAGTACTTC	CASSSTTGAGYYEQYF
TRBV6-5	-	-	TRBJ2-5	TGTGCCAGCAGTTACTCGAGCCCCGGGACGCAAGAGACCCAGTACTTC	CASSYSSPGTQETQYF